This TCR beta chain was identified during a study of shared T cell receptors in the human thymus. CDR3 length equals 15 residues. V was clipped by 0 bases and J by 2 bases; unmatched bases: 1. Germline V lookup: CDR1 SGHNT, CDR2 YYREEE (reference sequence). Sequencing used immunoSEQ multiplex PCR; TCRdb keeps in-frame clones, though not all of them. The sample has approximately 490,000 clones, approximately 80% seen once. This clone has just one count. The sample was also reused in another study, on human thymus T cells. That paper adds: Thymic repertoires of unrelated individuals were reported in related research to overlap highly.

The clonotype comes from a boy in the first two years of life with a congenital heart defect. This chain links TRBV5-4 with TRBJ2-1; 8 bases are shared with TRBD2. Material: thymocytes. The CDR3: CASSLARGAYNEQFF. The CDR3 region has the DNA TGTGCCAGCAGCTTGGCGCGGGGGGCCTACAATGAGCAGTTCTTC.